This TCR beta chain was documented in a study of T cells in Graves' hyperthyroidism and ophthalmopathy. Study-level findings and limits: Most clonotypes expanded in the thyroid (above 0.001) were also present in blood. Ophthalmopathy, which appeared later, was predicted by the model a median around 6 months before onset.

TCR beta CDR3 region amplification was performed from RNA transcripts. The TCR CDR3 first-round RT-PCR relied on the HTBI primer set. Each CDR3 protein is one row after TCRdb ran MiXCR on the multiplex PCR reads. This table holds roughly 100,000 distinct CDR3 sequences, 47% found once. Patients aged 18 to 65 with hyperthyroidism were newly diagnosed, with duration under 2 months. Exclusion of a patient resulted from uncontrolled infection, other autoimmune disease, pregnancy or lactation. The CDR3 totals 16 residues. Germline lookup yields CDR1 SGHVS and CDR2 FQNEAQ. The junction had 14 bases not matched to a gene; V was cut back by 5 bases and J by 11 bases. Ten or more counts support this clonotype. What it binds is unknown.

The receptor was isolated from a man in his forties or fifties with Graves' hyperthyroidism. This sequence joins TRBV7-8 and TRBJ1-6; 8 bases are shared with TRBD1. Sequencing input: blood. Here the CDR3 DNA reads TGTGCCAGCAGCGCCTCCCAGGGGGCGCGATTGGCACCCCTCCACTTT. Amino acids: CASSASQGARLAPLHF.